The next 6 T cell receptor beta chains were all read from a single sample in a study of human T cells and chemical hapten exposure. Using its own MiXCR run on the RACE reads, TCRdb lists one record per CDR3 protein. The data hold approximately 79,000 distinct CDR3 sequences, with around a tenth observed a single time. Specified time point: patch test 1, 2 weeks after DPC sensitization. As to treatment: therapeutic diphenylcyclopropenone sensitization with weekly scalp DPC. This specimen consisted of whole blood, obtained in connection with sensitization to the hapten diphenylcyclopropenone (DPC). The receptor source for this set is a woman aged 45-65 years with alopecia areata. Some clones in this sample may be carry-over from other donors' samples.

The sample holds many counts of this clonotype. This CDR3 reads CASSFRTGGTGELFF. The CDR3 DNA follows: TGTGCCAGCAGCTTCAGGACAGGGGGTACCGGGGAGCTGTTTTTT. V gene TRBV5-4 combines with J gene TRBJ2-2; 10 bases align to TRBD1. The CDR3 is 15 amino acids. The J segment lost 5 bases and the V segment lost 2 bases, leaving 3 bases of the junction unmatched. The germline V gene has CDR1 SGHNT and CDR2 YYREEE (reference sequence).

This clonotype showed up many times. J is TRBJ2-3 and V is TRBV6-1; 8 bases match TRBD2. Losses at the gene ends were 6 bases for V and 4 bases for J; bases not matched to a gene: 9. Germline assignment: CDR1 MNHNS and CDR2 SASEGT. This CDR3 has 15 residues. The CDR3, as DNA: TGTGCCAGCAGATCCGGGACTAGTAAGCCAGATACGCAGTATTTT. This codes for CASRSGTSKPDTQYF.

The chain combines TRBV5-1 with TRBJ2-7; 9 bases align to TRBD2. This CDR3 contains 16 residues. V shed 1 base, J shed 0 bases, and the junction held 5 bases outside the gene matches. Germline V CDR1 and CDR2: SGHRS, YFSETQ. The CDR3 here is CASSLLGLASSYEQYF. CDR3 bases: TGCGCCAGCAGCTTGCTGGGACTAGCAAGCTCCTACGAGCAGTACTTC.

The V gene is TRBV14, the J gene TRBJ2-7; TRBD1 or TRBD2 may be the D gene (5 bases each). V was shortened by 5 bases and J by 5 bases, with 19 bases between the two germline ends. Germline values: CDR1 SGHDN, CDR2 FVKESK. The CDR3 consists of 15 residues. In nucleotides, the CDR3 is TGTGCCAGCAGCTATAACCTGGGGGTCCACAACGAGCAGTACTTC. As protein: CASSYNLGVHNEQYF.

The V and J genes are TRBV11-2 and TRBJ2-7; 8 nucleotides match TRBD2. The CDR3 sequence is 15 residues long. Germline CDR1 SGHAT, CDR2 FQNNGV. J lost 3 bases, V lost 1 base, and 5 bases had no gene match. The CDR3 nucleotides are TGTGCCAGCAGCTTAGTACTAGCGGAGAACTACGAGCAGTACTTC. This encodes CASSLVLAENYEQYF.

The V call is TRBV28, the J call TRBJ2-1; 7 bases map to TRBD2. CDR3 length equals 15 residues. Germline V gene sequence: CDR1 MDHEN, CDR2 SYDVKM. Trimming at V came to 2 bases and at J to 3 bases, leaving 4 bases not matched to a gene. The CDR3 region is CASSLAGASYNEQFF. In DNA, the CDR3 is TGTGCCAGCAGTTTAGCGGGAGCTAGCTACAATGAGCAGTTCTTC.